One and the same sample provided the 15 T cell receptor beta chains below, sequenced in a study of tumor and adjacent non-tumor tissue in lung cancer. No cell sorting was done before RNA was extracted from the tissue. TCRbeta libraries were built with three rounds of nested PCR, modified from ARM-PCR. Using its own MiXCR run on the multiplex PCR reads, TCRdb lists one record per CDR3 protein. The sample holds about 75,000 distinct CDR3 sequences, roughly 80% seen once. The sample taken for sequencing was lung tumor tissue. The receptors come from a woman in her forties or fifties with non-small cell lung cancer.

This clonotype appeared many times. The CDR3 DNA follows: TGCGCCAGCAGCATGGGACAGGGAGACACCGGGGAGCTGTTTTTT. This encodes CASSMGQGDTGELFF. V gene TRBV5-1 combines with J gene TRBJ2-2, with 9 nucleotides matching TRBD1. V lost 4 bases and J lost 3; bases outside the gene matches: 4. Germline lookup yields CDR1 SGHRS and CDR2 YFSETQ. The CDR3 extends over 15 amino acids.

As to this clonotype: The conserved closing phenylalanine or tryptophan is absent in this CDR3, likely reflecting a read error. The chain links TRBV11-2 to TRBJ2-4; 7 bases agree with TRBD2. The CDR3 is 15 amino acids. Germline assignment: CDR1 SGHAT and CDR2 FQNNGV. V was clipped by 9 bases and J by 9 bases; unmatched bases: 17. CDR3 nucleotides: TGTGCCAGGAGTTTCCCTAGCGGAATTGGGGGCATTCAGTACTCC. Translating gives CARSFPSGIGGIQYS.

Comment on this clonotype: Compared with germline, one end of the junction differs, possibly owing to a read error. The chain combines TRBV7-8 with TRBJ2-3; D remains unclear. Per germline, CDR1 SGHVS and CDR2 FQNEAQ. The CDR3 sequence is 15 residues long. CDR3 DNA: TGTACCAGCAGCTCCATCCTAACCTCCACATATACGCAGTATTTT. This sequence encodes CTSSSILTSTYTQYF.

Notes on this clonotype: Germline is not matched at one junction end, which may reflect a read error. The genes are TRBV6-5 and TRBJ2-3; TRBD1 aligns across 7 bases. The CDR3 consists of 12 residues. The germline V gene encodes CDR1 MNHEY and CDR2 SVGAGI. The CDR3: CATQGGTDTRYF. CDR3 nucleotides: TGTGCGACTCAAGGGGGCACAGATACGCGGTATTTT.

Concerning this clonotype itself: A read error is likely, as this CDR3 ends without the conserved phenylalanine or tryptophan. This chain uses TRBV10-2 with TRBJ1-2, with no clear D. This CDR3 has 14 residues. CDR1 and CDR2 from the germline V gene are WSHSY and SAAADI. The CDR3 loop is CASSESRSNYGYTL. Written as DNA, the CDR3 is TGCGCCAGTAGTGAGAGCAGATCTAACTATGGCTACACCTTA.

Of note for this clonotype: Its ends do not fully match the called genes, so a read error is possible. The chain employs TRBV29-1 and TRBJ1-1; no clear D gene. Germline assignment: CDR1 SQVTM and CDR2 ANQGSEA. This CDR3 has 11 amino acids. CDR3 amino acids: CSLRGDTEPFF. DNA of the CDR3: TGCAGCCTTCGAGGAGACACTGAACCTTTCTTT.

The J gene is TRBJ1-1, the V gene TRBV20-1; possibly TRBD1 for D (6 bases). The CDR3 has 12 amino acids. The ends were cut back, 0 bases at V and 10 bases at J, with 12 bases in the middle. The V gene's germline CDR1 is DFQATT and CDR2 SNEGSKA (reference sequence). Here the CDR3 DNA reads TGCAGTGCTAGAGATAGTCCCAGGGGAGCTTTCTTT. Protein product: CSARDSPRGAFF.

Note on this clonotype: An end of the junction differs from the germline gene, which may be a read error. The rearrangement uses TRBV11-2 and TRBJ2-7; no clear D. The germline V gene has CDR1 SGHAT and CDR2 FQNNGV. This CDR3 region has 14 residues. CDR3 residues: CASSLSVSTNDQYF. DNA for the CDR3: TGTGCCAGCAGCTTGAGCGTGAGTACCAACGATCAGTATTTC.

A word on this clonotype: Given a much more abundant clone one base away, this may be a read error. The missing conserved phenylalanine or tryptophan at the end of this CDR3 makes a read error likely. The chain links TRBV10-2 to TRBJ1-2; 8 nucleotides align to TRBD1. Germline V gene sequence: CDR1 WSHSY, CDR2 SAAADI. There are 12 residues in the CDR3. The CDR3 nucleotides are TGCGCCAGCATTGAGACAGGGGATGGCTACACCCTC. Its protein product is CASIETGDGYTL.

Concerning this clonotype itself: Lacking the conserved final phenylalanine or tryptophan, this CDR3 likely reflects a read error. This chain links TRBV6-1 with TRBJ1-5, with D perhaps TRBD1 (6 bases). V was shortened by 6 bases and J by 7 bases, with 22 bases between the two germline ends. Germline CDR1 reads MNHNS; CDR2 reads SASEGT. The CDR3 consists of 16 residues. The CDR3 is CASRSTGEGTNQPQHS. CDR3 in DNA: TGTGCCAGCAGATCGACAGGAGAGGGTACCAACCAGCCCCAGCATTCT.

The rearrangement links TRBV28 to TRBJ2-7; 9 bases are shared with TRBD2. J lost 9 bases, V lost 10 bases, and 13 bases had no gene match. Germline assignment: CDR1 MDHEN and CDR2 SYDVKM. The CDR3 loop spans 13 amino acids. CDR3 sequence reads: CAIRTGTSHGQYF. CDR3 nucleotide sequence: TGTGCCATCAGAACCGGGACTAGCCATGGGCAGTACTTC.

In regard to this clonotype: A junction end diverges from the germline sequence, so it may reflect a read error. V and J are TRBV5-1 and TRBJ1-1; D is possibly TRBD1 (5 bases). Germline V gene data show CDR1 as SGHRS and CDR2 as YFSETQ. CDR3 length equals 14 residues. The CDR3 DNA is TGCGCCAACAGCTTTGGGGCCAAGAACACTGAAGCTTTCTTT. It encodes CANSFGAKNTEAFF.

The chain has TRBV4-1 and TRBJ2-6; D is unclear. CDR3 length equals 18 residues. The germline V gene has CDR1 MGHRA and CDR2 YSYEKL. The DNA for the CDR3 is TGCGCTAGCTGCCAAGATCTGACACACCGCTCTGGGGCCAACGTCCTGACTTTC. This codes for CASCQDLTHRSGANVLTF.

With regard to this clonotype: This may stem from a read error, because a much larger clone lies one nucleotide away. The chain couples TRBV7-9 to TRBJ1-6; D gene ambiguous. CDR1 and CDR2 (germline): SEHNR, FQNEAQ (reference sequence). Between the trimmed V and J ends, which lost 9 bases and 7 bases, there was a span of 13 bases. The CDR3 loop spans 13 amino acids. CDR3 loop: CARSRTTNSPLHF. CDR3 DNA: TGTGCCAGAAGTAGAACGACGAATTCACCCCTCCACTTT.

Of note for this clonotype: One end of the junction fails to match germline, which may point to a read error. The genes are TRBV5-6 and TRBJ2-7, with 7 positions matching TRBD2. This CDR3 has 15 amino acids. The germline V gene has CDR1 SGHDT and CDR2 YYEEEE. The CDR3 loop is CAISLLALKGYEQYF. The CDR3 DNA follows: TGTGCCATTAGCTTACTAGCGCTAAAAGGTTACGAACAGTACTTC.